These T cell receptor beta chains were read from a single sample in a study of cytomegalovirus exposure and HLA in healthy donors. Measured with immunoSEQ multiplex PCR; TCRdb has only the in-frame clones, and not every one. Altogether about 140,000 clones are present, less than 90% being singletons, with the ten largest covering almost 2.5%. Material for sequencing was PBMCs. The source is a boy aged 2 to 10 in good health and CMV-seronegative. The CDR3 runs from the conserved cysteine through the conserved F or W. A D gene is named only where the DNA matches it firmly. Clone size is stated in some rows and not others, as once, few, many or a class when expanded.

>TRBD1|.|TRBJ2-3|TRBV7-6
TGTGCCAGCAGCCGCACAGGGGGCAGGGATACGCAGTATTTT
CASSRTGGRDTQYF
>.|.|TRBJ2-7|TRBV12-5
TGTGCTAGTGGTTTGGGCCCCGGGAGAACCTACGAGCAGTACTTC
CASGLGPGRTYEQYF
>TRBD2|.|TRBJ2-1|TRBV19
TGTGCCAGTAGCCCTAGACCCGCTAGCGGGGGATACAATGAGCAGTTCTTC
CASSPRPASGGYNEQFF
>TRBD1|.|TRBJ1-5|TRBV29-1
TGCAGCGTTGGGGACAGTCCTCAGCCCCAGCATTTT
CSVGDSPQPQHF
>TRBD1|few|TRBJ2-7|TRBV10-1
TGCGCCAGCAGTGTATTATCCGGGACAGGGGGGTCCTACGAGCAGTACTTC
CASSVLSGTGGSYEQYF
>.|.|TRBJ1-5|TRBV28
TGTGCCAGCAGCGCGACCCAGGTGAGGCCCCAGCATTTT
CASSATQVRPQHF
>.|.|TRBJ2-7|TRBV7-6
TGTGCCAGCAGTCTGGTCGGGGTATACGAGCAGTACTTC
CASSLVGVYEQYF
>.|.|TRBJ1-2|TRBV5-1
TGCGCCAGCAGCTTGTTCCAGGGCGATCGCTATGGCTACACCTTC
CASSLFQGDRYGYTF
>TRBD1|.|TRBJ2-5|TRBV5-1
TGCGCCAGCCGGGACAGGGGCTCGAACTTGGAGACCCAGTACTTC
CASRDRGSNLETQYF
>TRBD2|.|TRBJ2-3|TRBV27
TGTGCCAGCAGTTTATACGGGGGGGCTGGGGATACGCAGTATTTT
CASSLYGGAGDTQYF
>TRBD1|few|TRBJ1-2|TRBV11-3
TGTGCCAGCAGTAATAGACAGGGGTCTAACTATGGCTACACCTTC
CASSNRQGSNYGYTF
>.|.|TRBJ2-3|TRBV12-1
TGTGCCAGCAGCTATCGGACTCCCCGCGGGCCAGATACGCAGTATTTT
CASSYRTPRGPDTQYF
>TRBD1|.|TRBJ1-5|TRBV10-3
TGTGCCATCAGTGAGTCGGTCCCCGGACAGGGAAATCAGCCCCAGCATTTT
CAISESVPGQGNQPQHF
>TRBD1|.|TRBJ2-3|TRBV10-1
TGCGCCAGCATCTCAGGGGGCAGGTCAGATACGCAGTATTTT
CASISGGRSDTQYF
>TRBD1|.|TRBJ1-2|TRBV10-2
TGCGCCAGCAGCGCACAGGGGGCGGACTATGGCTACACCTTC
CASSAQGADYGYTF
>TRBD2|.|TRBJ2-3|TRBV11-2
TGTGCCAGCGGAACCGGGACTAGCGGGAGGGCCCCAGATACGCAGTATTTT
CASGTGTSGRAPDTQYF
>TRBD2|.|TRBJ2-5|TRBV7-2
TGTGTCAGCAGCTCCTCAGCGGGGGTCGAAGAGACCCAGTACTTC
CVSSSSAGVEETQYF
>TRBD1|.|TRBJ2-2|TRBV6-1
TGTGCCAGCATTCGTACAGGGGGCTCCGGGGAGCTGTTTTTT
CASIRTGGSGELFF
>.|.|TRBJ1-1|TRBV14
TGTGCCAGCAGCCAAGTACAAACTGAAGCTTTCTTT
CASSQVQTEAFF
>TRBD2|.|TRBJ2-5|TRBV7-9
TGTGCCAGCAGCTTAGCCCATGGGGGGGGGCAAGAGACCCAGTACTTC
CASSLAHGGGQETQYF
>TRBD1|.|TRBJ1-6|TRBV2
TGTGCCAGCAGCCCGACAGGGAACGATTCACCCCTCCACTTT
CASSPTGNDSPLHF
>TRBD1|.|TRBJ1-2|TRBV7-8
TGTGCCAGCAGCTTAGCCCTCCCTCGACAGGGGGAACCCCACACCTTC
CASSLALPRQGEPHTF
>.|.|TRBJ2-1|TRBV4-2
TGTGCCAGCAGCCAAGTTAAATCCCCTCACAATGAGCAGTTCTTC
CASSQVKSPHNEQFF
>.|.|TRBJ2-3|TRBV11-2
TGTGCCAGCAGCTTAGCATGGAACAGGCGGACCCAAGCAAGGACGTATTTT
CASSLAWNRRTQARTYF
>.|.|TRBJ1-1|TRBV6-5
TGTGCCAGCAGTTACAGAGGCCGGATTGAAGCTTTCTTT
CASSYRGRIEAFF
>TRBD1|.|TRBJ2-1|TRBV7-3
TGTGCCAGCAGCTCTCCAGGGACAGGGGCCTACAATGAGCAGTTCTTC
CASSSPGTGAYNEQFF
>TRBD2|.|TRBJ2-1|TRBV5-1
TGCGCCAGCAGCTGGGGACTAGCGGGGGGATCGGGTGAGCAGTTCTTC
CASSWGLAGGSGEQFF
>TRBD2|.|TRBJ2-7|TRBV6-1
TGTGCCAGCAGTGACCGGGGACTAGCGGATCTTGGGAACTACGAGCAGTACTTC
CASSDRGLADLGNYEQYF
>TRBD2|.|TRBJ2-3|TRBV7-3
TGTGCCAGCAGCTTAACAGCTAGCGGGGCGAATCATCGGTTGCAGTATTTT
CASSLTASGANHRLQYF
>TRBD1|.|TRBJ1-2|TRBV9
TGTGCCAGCAGCACGGACCGGACAGGGAAACACTATGGCTACACCTTC
CASSTDRTGKHYGYTF
>.|.|TRBJ2-7|TRBV10-3
TGTGCCATCAGTGAGTCGACAGGTGACTACGAGCAGTACTTC
CAISESTGDYEQYF
>.|.|TRBJ1-2|TRBV19
TGTGCCAGTAGTATGAACGGGTTTGGTTATGGCTACACCTTC
CASSMNGFGYGYTF
>.|.|TRBJ1-1|TRBV6-1
TGTGCCAGCAGTTCAACTGAAGCTTTCTTT
CASSSTEAFF
>.|.|TRBJ1-2|TRBV9
TGTGCCAGCAGCCCCCACTGGGCTGACAACTATGGCTACACCTTC
CASSPHWADNYGYTF
>TRBD2|.|TRBJ2-3|TRBV5-1
TGCGCCAGCAGCTTGGGACTAGCGGGTTCCACAGATACGCAGTATTTT
CASSLGLAGSTDTQYF
>.|once|TRBJ1-6|TRBV5-1
TGCGCCAGCAGCTTGGCCGTTGGGCGCTCGGATTCACCCCTCCACTTT
CASSLAVGRSDSPLHF
>.|.|TRBJ1-2|TRBV6-1
TGTGCCAGCACAAGACAGGTTGAGGACTATGGCTACACCTTC
CASTRQVEDYGYTF
>.|.|TRBJ1-6|TRBV6-6
TGTGCCAGCAGTTACTCTGCGGCCGGCGGGCGGTCACCCCTCCACTTT
CASSYSAAGGRSPLHF
>TRBD2|.|TRBJ2-3|TRBV10-1
TGCGCCAGCAGCGGACTAGCGGGAGGGAAAAGCACAGATACGCAGTATTTT
CASSGLAGGKSTDTQYF
>TRBD2|.|TRBJ2-1|TRBV7-2
TGTGCCAGCAGCCGTTTGGGAGACGGGGGGGCTGGGTCCTACAATGAGCAGTTCTTC
CASSRLGDGGAGSYNEQFF
>TRBD1|.|TRBJ1-1|TRBV6-5
TGTGCCAGCAGGGGGACAGGACCTGAAGCTTTCTTT
CASRGTGPEAFF
>TRBD1|.|TRBJ2-7|TRBV10-3
TGTGCCGCCAGCGATTTCGAACAGGGGTCCTACGAGCAGTACTTC
CAASDFEQGSYEQYF
>.|.|TRBJ2-7|TRBV11-2
TGTGCCAGCAGCCCAGCCAGCGGCTCCTACGAGCAGTACTTC
CASSPASGSYEQYF
>TRBD1|.|TRBJ2-2|TRBV25-1
TGTGCCAGCACCCCCTCAGGACAGGGTTCCACCGGGGAGCTGTTTTTT
CASTPSGQGSTGELFF
>.|.|TRBJ2-7|TRBV28
TGTGCCAGCAGTTTGCGGAATGGTTACGAGCAGTACTTC
CASSLRNGYEQYF
>.|.|TRBJ1-5|TRBV19
TGTGCCAGTAGTAATTCACAGGGAAATCAGCCCCAGCATTTT
CASSNSQGNQPQHF
>.|.|TRBJ1-5|TRBV19
TGTGCCAGTAGTATTGGGGGCCGAAATCAGCCCCAGCATTTT
CASSIGGRNQPQHF
>TRBD2|.|TRBJ2-1|TRBV7-2
TGTGCCAGCGGGAGCGGGGGACCGGGTGAGCAGTTCTTC
CASGSGGPGEQFF